Following are 31 T cell receptor beta chains from one sample sequenced in a study of molecular identifiers for immune sequencing clone quantification. TCRdb re-derived calls from the PCR reads in MiXCR, one entry per CDR3 protein. The repertoire consists of about 330,000 distinct CDR3 sequences, with roughly 24% occurring once and the leading ten covering around 0.76%. The sample taken for sequencing was naive CD8+ T cells from blood, with Jurkat cell RNA spiked in. Sample subset: FACS-sorted CD8+CD4-CCR7+CD45RA+ naive T cells. These receptors all come from a human donor in good health. Some libraries in this study had Jurkat cell RNA spiked in.

The rearrangement links TRBV9 to TRBJ2-1; D gene ambiguous. Per the germline V gene, CDR1 is SGDLS and CDR2 is YYNGEE. Between the trimmed V and J ends, which lost 0 bases and 7 bases, there was a span of 11 bases. The CDR3 loop spans 14 amino acids. The CDR3 reads CASSVDRVWNEQFF. CDR3 coding DNA: TGTGCCAGCAGCGTAGATCGAGTTTGGAATGAGCAGTTCTTC.

The sample holds a few counts of this clonotype. The chain employs TRBV11-2 and TRBJ2-1, with 9 bases fitting TRBD2. This CDR3 has 15 amino acids. J was trimmed by 2 bases and V by 5 bases; bases with no gene match: 4. From germline, CDR1 is SGHAT and CDR2 FQNNGV. The CDR3: CASSGLAQTYNEQFF. DNA of the CDR3: TGTGCCAGCAGCGGACTAGCGCAGACCTACAATGAGCAGTTCTTC.

The J gene is TRBJ2-7, the V gene TRBV6-2 or TRBV6-3; TRBD1 agrees at 8 bases. Trimming took 8 bases from V and 5 from J; bases not matched to a gene: 11. The V gene's germline CDR1 is MNHEY and CDR2 SVGEGT. The CDR3 runs 14 residues. The CDR3 region is CASGTLDRVNEQYF. In nucleotides, the CDR3 is TGTGCCAGCGGGACCCTGGACAGGGTTAACGAGCAGTACTTC.

This clonotype was detected many times. The chain carries TRBV29-1 and TRBJ2-4; tentatively, D is TRBD1 (6 bases). Trimming shortened V by 5 bases and J by 4 bases, and 18 bases separated the two germline ends. CDR3 length equals 15 residues. The germline CDR1 and CDR2 sequences are SQVTM and ANQGSEA. CDR3 in amino acids: CSVLGQPERKNIQYF. For the CDR3, the DNA is TGCAGCGTTCTTGGACAGCCAGAAAGAAAAAACATTCAGTACTTC.

This clonotype was observed a handful of times. The genes are TRBV23-1 and TRBJ1-1; the D is unclear. TRBV23-1 is recorded as an ORF, its role being uncertain. Trimming took off 2 bases at V and 5 bases at J, with 18 bases between the two ends. CDR3 length equals 16 residues. The DNA for the CDR3 is TGCGCCAGCAGTCAACCAACGAGGCAGGCGGGGACTGAAGCTTTCTTT. This encodes CASSQPTRQAGTEAFF.

This clonotype was counted ten times or more. The V and J genes are TRBV6-1 and TRBJ1-5; 9 bases fit TRBD1. The germline V gene has CDR1 MNHNS and CDR2 SASEGT. The CDR3 loop spans 14 amino acids. With 4 bases clipped from V and 5 bases from J, the junction kept 3 bases outside the gene matches. CDR3: CASSGRTGDQPQHF. Written as DNA, the CDR3 is TGTGCCAGCAGTGGGCGGACAGGGGATCAGCCCCAGCATTTT.

The table lists this clonotype with many counts. This chain uses TRBV12-3 or TRBV12-4 with TRBJ2-2; 7 positions agree with TRBD1. The CDR3 consists of 15 residues. V shed 5 bases and J 1 base; nucleotides not matched to a gene: 4. Here the CDR3 DNA reads TGTGCCAGCAGTCTCAGGACAGGGAACACCGGGGAGCTGTTTTTT. Its translation is CASSLRTGNTGELFF.

With respect to this clonotype: It may be a read error: a sequence one base away is much more abundant. The chain is built from TRBV4-2 and TRBJ2-7; the match to TRBD1 covers 7 bases. V lost 8 bases and J lost 3; bases outside the gene matches: 10. Germline V CDR1 and CDR2: LGHNA, YNFKEQ. The CDR3 is 14 amino acids. The CDR3 DNA reads as TGTGCCAGCGGCCCGGACAGGTCTAACTACGAGCAGTACTTC. Translation gives CASGPDRSNYEQYF.

Details on this clonotype: A much larger clone lies a single base off, so this may be a read error. The chain joins TRBV7-9 to TRBJ1-6, with D uncertain. This CDR3 is 15 amino acids long. Looked up from germline, CDR1 is SEHNR and CDR2 is FQNEAQ (reference sequence). In nucleotides, the CDR3 is TGTGCCAGCAGCGTAGCCCGGACCAATAATTCACCCCTCCACTTT. It is translated as CASSVARTNNSPLHF.

This clonotype has just a few counts. The chain links TRBV27 to TRBJ2-2; 9 nucleotides agree with TRBD1. Looked up from germline, CDR1 is MNHEY and CDR2 is SMNVEV (reference sequence). There are 14 residues in the CDR3. Trimming took 3 bases from V and 6 from J; bases not matched to a gene: 2. CDR3 in DNA: TGTGCCAGCAGTTTTGGACAGGGGTCCGGGGAGCTGTTTTTT. This translates into CASSFGQGSGELFF.

With regard to this clonotype: It may be a read error: a sequence one base away is much more abundant. Lacking the conserved final phenylalanine or tryptophan, this CDR3 likely reflects a read error. The chain combines TRBV7-6 with TRBJ2-5; 7 bases agree with TRBD1. V lost 1 base to trimming and J lost 2 bases; unmatched junction nucleotides: 7. In germline, CDR1 is SGHVS, CDR2 FNYEAQ. The CDR3 consists of 16 residues. The CDR3: CASSLGPQGLQETQYS. In DNA form, the CDR3 reads TGTGCCAGCAGCTTAGGCCCACAGGGGCTTCAAGAGACCCAGTACTCC.

This clonotype was counted a few times. The J gene is TRBJ1-5, the V gene TRBV4-3, with TRBD1 as a possible D gene (6 bases). V was trimmed by 0 bases and J by 3 bases, leaving 15 bases between them. The CDR3 has 17 residues. Germline V gene lookup returns CDR1 LGHNA and CDR2 YSLEER. Here the CDR3 DNA reads TGCGCCAGCAGCCAAGATTGGGGGAGGGGGATCAATCAGCCCCAGCATTTT. It translates to CASSQDWGRGINQPQHF.

This clonotype appeared a few times. This chain joins TRBV28 and TRBJ1-5, with TRBD1 as a possible D gene (6 bases). Trimming took 4 bases from V and 2 from J, leaving 12 bases between them. CDR3 length: 15 amino acids. Germline-derived CDR1 and CDR2 are MDHEN and SYDVKM. CDR3 coding DNA: TGTGCCAGCAGTTGGGGGCCCACTCGCAATCAGCCCCAGCATTTT. This codes for CASSWGPTRNQPQHF.

This clonotype was seen many times. This rearrangement joins TRBV19 to TRBJ1-5; D uncertain. Trimming stripped 1 base from V and 2 bases from J, with 0 bases between. The CDR3 sequence is 12 residues long. Germline V gene sequence: CDR1 LNHDA, CDR2 SQIVND (reference sequence). CDR3 amino acids: CASSIGNQPQHF. The CDR3 region has the DNA TGTGCCAGTAGTATAGGCAATCAGCCCCAGCATTTT.

This clonotype appeared a few times. The chain recombines TRBV6-6 with TRBJ2-4; TRBD1 matches 7 bases. The CDR3 totals 16 residues. Germline lookup yields CDR1 MNHNY and CDR2 SVGAGI (reference sequence). V was clipped by 0 bases and J by 4 bases; unmatched bases: 6. CDR3 amino acids: CASSYSGDRFKNIQYF. The CDR3 DNA reads TGTGCCAGCAGTTACTCCGGGGACAGATTTAAAAACATTCAGTACTTC.

The chain links TRBV19 to TRBJ2-2; 7 bases are a match to TRBD1. This CDR3 spans 14 amino acids. The germline V gene has CDR1 LNHDA and CDR2 SQIVND (reference sequence). Germline trimming cut 6 bases from V and 3 bases from J; bases unmatched to any gene: 4. The chain's CDR3 is CASSTGVYTGELFF. CDR3 sequence (DNA): TGTGCCAGTAGCACAGGGGTGTACACCGGGGAGCTGTTTTTT.

This clonotype was recorded many times. CDR3 sequence (DNA): TGTGCCAGTAGTTTAAGACAGGGTTGGACTGAAGCTTTCTTT. Translated: CASSLRQGWTEAFF. V is TRBV19 and J is TRBJ1-1; 7 bases map to TRBD1. Trimming took 5 bases from V and 5 from J; bases not matched to a gene: 8. The CDR3 is 14 amino acids. The germline V gene encodes CDR1 LNHDA and CDR2 SQIVND (reference sequence). Variable domain in full (rest from reference TRBV19 and TRBJ1-1): DGGITQSPKYLFRKEGQNVTLSCEQNLNHDAMYWYRQDPGQGLRLIYYSQIVNDFQKGDIAEGYSVSREKKESFPLTVTSAQKNPTAFYLCASSLRQGWTEAFFGQGTRLTVV.

This clonotype was counted ten times or more. This chain links TRBV6-6 with TRBJ2-3; D remains ambiguous. With 6 bases removed from V and 4 bases from J, the gap between germline ends came to 20 bases. Germline values: CDR1 MNHNY, CDR2 SVGAGI (reference sequence). The CDR3 is 16 residues long. This chain's CDR3 is CASREPGPRQADTQYF. DNA of the CDR3: TGTGCCAGCAGAGAACCGGGTCCCCGGCAGGCAGATACGCAGTATTTT.

The rearrangement links TRBV11-2 to TRBJ2-7; 8 bases map to TRBD1. The CDR3 length is 15 residues. The junction had 11 bases not matched to a gene; V was cut back by 5 bases and J by 5 bases. Germline V gene data show CDR1 as SGHAT and CDR2 as FQNNGV. In nucleotides, the CDR3 is TGTGCCAGCAGCACTTCAGGGGGCAGCTACGACGAGCAGTACTTC. This translates into CASSTSGGSYDEQYF.

This sequence joins TRBV12-3 or TRBV12-4 and TRBJ2-5; D not certain. This CDR3 contains 14 residues. V was clipped by 1 base and J by 5 bases, with 11 bases between them. In DNA, the CDR3 is TGTGCCAGCAGTTTAGTGTCCGGGCCGGAGACCCAGTACTTC. Translation gives CASSLVSGPETQYF.

Details on this clonotype: A read error may be the cause here, since a much bigger clone is one base away. The chain joins TRBV20-1 to TRBJ1-2, with 7 bases aligning to TRBD1. Per the germline V gene, CDR1 is DFQATT and CDR2 is SNEGSKA (reference sequence). The CDR3 consists of 11 residues. The CDR3 DNA sequence: TGCGGTGCTAGGTCAGACAGGGACTACACCTTC. This gives the protein CGARSDRDYTF.

The chain employs TRBV30 and TRBJ1-1, with a tentative D call TRBD1 (6 bases). This CDR3 has 13 amino acids. Trimming took off 1 base at V and 5 bases at J, with 11 bases between the two ends. Germline CDR1 is GTSNPN and CDR2 is SVGIG (reference sequence). Written as DNA, the CDR3 is TGTGCCTGGAGTGGAGGGGGACGGACTGAAGCTTTCTTT. This encodes CAWSGGGRTEAFF.

The table lists this clonotype with many counts. V and J are TRBV20-1 and TRBJ2-2; 9 nucleotides agree with TRBD1. V shed 6 bases, J shed 3 bases, and the junction held 5 bases outside the gene matches. CDR3 length: 14 residues. The germline CDR1 and CDR2 sequences are DFQATT and SNEGSKA (reference sequence). CDR3 sequence: CSATGGRYTGELFF. For the CDR3, the DNA is TGCAGTGCCACAGGGGGCAGGTACACCGGGGAGCTGTTTTTT.

This clonotype was recorded many times. This sequence joins TRBV7-9 and TRBJ2-1; tentative D call: TRBD2 (6 bases). The V gene's germline CDR1 is SEHNR and CDR2 FQNEAQ (reference sequence). The CDR3 extends over 15 amino acids. The ends were cut back, 0 bases at V and 2 bases at J, with 8 bases in the middle. The CDR3 loop reads CASSLARGTYNEQFF. CDR3 sequence (DNA): TGTGCCAGCAGCTTAGCTCGCGGGACCTACAATGAGCAGTTCTTC.

This clonotype has just a few counts. The V gene is TRBV7-9, the J gene TRBJ1-4, with D unclear. V lost 4 bases to trimming and J lost 2 bases, with 14 bases between them. The germline gives CDR1 SEHNR, CDR2 FQNEAQ (reference sequence). The CDR3 extends over 16 amino acids. The CDR3 DNA reads as TGTGCCAGCAGCTCCCTATCGATGGGTACTAATGAAAAACTGTTTTTT. Protein: CASSSLSMGTNEKLFF.

This clonotype appeared a few times. V gene TRBV12-3 or TRBV12-4 combines with J gene TRBJ1-1, with unresolved D. V lost 3 bases and J 0 bases, leaving 5 bases between the germline ends. The CDR3 has 13 residues. The CDR3 protein is CASSFEVNTEAFF. CDR3 nucleotides: TGTGCCAGCAGTTTCGAGGTGAACACTGAAGCTTTCTTT.

This clonotype came up a few times. This sequence joins TRBV7-9 and TRBJ2-1, with D perhaps being TRBD1 or TRBD2 (5 bases each). The CDR3 runs 18 residues. V was cut by 5 bases and J by 6 bases, with 26 bases left in between. Germline V lookup: CDR1 SEHNR, CDR2 FQNEAQ (reference sequence). The CDR3 coding sequence is TGTGCCAGCAGCCCAACTCTGATCCGGGACCGTCTCGGCAATGAGCAGTTCTTC. Translating it yields CASSPTLIRDRLGNEQFF.

Turning to this clonotype: A much larger clone lies one base from this, so it may be a read error. The V gene is TRBV28, the J gene TRBJ2-1; D uncertain. With 3 bases removed from V and 0 bases from J, the gap between germline ends came to 12 bases. Germline assignment: CDR1 MDHEN and CDR2 SYDVKM. The CDR3 sequence is 16 residues long. DNA of the CDR3: TGTGCCAGCAGTTTCTCCACGGAGAGCTCCTACAATGAGCAGTTCTTC. Amino acid sequence: CASSFSTESSYNEQFF.

This clonotype was counted many times. The chain links TRBV4-3 to TRBJ2-3; the D is unclear. Germline-derived CDR1 and CDR2 are LGHNA and YSLEER. The CDR3 covers 15 residues. Trimming took off 0 bases at V and 3 bases at J, with 10 bases between the two ends. CDR3 nucleotide sequence: TGCGCCAGCAGCCAAGATTCAGGTCCGACAGATACGCAGTATTTT. Protein product: CASSQDSGPTDTQYF.

This clonotype was seen a handful of times. The chain has TRBV19 and TRBJ2-3; possible D gene TRBD1, 8 bases. CDR3 size: 13 residues. With 10 bases removed from V and 4 bases from J, the gap between germline ends came to 15 bases. Germline lookup yields CDR1 LNHDA and CDR2 SQIVND (reference sequence). The CDR3 coding sequence is TGTGCCACCCGACAGGGGAGGGCAGATACGCAGTATTTT. This encodes CATRQGRADTQYF.

The genes are TRBV7-6 and TRBJ2-1; TRBD2 matches at 10 bases. J lost 6 bases, V lost 2 bases, and 4 bases had no gene match. Germline values: CDR1 SGHVS, CDR2 FNYEAQ. The CDR3 is 15 residues long. CDR3 sequence: CASSLNSGRINEQFF. For the CDR3, the DNA is TGTGCCAGCAGCTTAAATAGCGGGAGGATCAATGAGCAGTTCTTC.